Given below is one T cell receptor (beta chain) in context. This record comes from a study of Tregs in tolerant kidney transplant recipients. Data came from immunoSEQ multiplex PCR; TCRdb stores just in-frame clones and leaves some out. Among 110,000 or so clones, 90% were seen once, and the ten largest hold approximately 0.3%. Germline CDR1 reads GTSNPN; CDR2 reads SVGIG (reference sequence). The V end lost 5 bases, the J end lost 4 bases, and 17 bases lay between the germline ends. The CDR3 length is 14 residues. Sequences were derived from CD4+ T cells from blood, sampled before the transplant. V gene TRBV30 combines with J gene TRBJ1-1; D is perhaps TRBD1 (6 bases). The origin of this receptor is a human donor who received a combined kidney and bone marrow transplant. This CDR3 is CAWEQDRLSTEAFF. For the CDR3, the DNA is TGTGCCTGGGAACAAGACAGGCTCTCCACTGAAGCTTTCTTT.